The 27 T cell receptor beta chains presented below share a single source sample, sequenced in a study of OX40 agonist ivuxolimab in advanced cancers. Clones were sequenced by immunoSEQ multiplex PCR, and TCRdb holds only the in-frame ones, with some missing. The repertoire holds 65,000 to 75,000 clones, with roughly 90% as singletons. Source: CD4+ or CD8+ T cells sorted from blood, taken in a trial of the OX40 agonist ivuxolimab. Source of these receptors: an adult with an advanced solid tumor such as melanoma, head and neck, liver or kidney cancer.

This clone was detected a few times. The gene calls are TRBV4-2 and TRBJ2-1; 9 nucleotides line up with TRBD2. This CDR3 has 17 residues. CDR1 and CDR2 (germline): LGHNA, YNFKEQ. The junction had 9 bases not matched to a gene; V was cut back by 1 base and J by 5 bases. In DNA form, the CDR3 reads TGTGCCAGCAGCCAAGGGGCGGGAGGGCCCGGGAACAATGAGCAGTTCTTC. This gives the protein CASSQGAGGPGNNEQFF.

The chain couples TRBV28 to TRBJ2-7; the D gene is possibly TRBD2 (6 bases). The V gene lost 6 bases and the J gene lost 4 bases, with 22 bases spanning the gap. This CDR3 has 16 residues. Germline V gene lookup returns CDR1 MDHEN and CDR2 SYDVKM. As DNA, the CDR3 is TGTGCCAGCAGCAGCACGGTCTGGGGGGAGTTGTACGAGCAGTACTTC. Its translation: CASSSTVWGELYEQYF.

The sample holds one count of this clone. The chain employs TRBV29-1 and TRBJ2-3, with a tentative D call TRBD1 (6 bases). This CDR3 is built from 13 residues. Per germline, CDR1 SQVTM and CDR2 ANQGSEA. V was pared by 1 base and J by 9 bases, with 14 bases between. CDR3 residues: CSVEVPPGTTQYF. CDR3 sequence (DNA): TGCAGCGTTGAAGTTCCCCCCGGGACAACGCAGTATTTT.

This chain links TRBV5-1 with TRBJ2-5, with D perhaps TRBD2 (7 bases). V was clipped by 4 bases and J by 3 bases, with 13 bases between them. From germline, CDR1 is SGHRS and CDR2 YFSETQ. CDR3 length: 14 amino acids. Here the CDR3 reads CASSVGAGEETQYF. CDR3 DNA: TGCGCCAGCAGCGTGGGGGCGGGAGAAGAGACCCAGTACTTC. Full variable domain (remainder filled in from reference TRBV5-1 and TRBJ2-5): KAGVTQTPRYLIKTRGQQVTLSCSPISGHRSVSWYQQTPGQGLQFLFEYFSETQRNKGNFPGRFSGRQFSNSRSEMNVSTLELGDSALYLCASSVGAGEETQYFGPGTRLLVL.

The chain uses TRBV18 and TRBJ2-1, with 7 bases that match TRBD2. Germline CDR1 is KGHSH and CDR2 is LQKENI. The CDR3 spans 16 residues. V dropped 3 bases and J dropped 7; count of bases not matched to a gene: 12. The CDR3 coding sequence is TGTGCCAGCTCACCTCTCGCGCGGGAGTACGGAAATGAGCAGTTCTTC. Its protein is CASSPLAREYGNEQFF.

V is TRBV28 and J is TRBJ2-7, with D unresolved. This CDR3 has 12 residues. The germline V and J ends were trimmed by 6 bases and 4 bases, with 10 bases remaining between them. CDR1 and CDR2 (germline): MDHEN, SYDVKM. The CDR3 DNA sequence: TGTGCCAGCAGCTCCTCAAGATACGAGCAGTACTTC. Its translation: CASSSSRYEQYF. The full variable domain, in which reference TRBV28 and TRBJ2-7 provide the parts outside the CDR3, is DVKVTQSSRYLVKRTGEKVFLECVQDMDHENMFWYRQDPGLGLRLIYFSYDVKMKEKGDIPEGYSVSREKKERFSLILESASTNQTSMYLCASSSSRYEQYFGPGTRLTVT.

DNA of the CDR3: TGTGCCAGCAGCCGAAGGGCGCGGCTAGCGGGAGGGCCCTCCTACGAGCAGTACTTC. Its protein is CASSRRARLAGGPSYEQYF. V is TRBV28 and J is TRBJ2-5; 12 bases align to TRBD2. The J call is doubtful: the DNA matches TRBJ2-7 better. Germline V gives CDR1 MDHEN, CDR2 SYDVKM. The CDR3 is 19 amino acids.

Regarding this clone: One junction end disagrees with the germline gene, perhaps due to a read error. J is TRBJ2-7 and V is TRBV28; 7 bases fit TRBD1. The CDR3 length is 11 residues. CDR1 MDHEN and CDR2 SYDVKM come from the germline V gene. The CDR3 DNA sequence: TGTGCCAGCAGTACGAGGGACAGCAGAGACTTC. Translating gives CASSTRDSRDF.

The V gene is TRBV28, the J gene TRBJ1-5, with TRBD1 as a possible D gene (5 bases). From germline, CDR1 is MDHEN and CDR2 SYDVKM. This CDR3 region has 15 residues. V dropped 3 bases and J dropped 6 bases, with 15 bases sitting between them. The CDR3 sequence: CASSLPNQGFQPQHF. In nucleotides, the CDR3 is TGTGCCAGCAGTTTGCCTAATCAGGGATTTCAGCCCCAGCATTTT.

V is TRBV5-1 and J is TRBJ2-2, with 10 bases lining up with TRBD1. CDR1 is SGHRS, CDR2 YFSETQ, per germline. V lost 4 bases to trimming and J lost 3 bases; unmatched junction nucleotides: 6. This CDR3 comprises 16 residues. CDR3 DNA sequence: TGCGCCAGCAGCCAGACAGGGGGCAGTTACACCGGGGAGCTGTTTTTT. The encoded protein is CASSQTGGSYTGELFF.

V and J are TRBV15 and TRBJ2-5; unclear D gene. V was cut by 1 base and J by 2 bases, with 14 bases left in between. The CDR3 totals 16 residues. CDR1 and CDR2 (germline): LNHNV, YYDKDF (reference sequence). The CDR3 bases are TGTGCCACCAGCAGAGTTGGGCCAAACAGACAAGAGACCCAGTACTTC. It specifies CATSRVGPNRQETQYF.

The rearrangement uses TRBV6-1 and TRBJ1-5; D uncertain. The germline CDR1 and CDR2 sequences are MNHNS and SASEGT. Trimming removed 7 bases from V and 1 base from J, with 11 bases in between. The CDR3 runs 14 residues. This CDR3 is CASNLQVSNQPQHF. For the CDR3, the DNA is TGTGCCAGCAATCTTCAGGTGAGCAATCAGCCCCAGCATTTT.

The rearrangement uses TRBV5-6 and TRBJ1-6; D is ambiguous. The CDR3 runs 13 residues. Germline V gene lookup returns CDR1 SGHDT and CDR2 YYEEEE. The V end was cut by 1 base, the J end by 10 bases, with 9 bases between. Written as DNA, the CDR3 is TGTGCCAGCAGCTTGCAAGGGAACTCACCCCTCCACTTT. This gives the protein CASSLQGNSPLHF.

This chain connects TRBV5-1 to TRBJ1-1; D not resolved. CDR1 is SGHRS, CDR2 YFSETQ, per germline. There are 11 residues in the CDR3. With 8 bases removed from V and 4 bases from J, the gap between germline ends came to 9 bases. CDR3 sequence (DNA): TGCGCCAGTCAAGAGGGCACTGAAGCTTTCTTT. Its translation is CASQEGTEAFF.

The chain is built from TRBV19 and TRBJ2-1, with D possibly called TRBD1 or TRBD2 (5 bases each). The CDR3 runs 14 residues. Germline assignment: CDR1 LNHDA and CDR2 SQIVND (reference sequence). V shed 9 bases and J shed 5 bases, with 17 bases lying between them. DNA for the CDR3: TGTGCCAGCAACCCCGGGACGAGCGACAATGAGCAGTTCTTC. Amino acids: CASNPGTSDNEQFF.

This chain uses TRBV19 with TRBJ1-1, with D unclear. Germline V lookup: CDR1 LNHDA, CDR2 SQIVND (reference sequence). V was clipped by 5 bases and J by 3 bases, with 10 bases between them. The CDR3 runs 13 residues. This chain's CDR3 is CASSETTDTEAFF. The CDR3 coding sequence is TGTGCCAGTAGTGAGACAACGGACACTGAAGCTTTCTTT.

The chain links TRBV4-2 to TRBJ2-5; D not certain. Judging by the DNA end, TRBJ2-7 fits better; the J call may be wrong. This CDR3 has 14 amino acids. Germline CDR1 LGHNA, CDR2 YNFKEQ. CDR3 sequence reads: CASSQGGGVYEQYF. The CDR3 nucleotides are TGTGCCAGCAGCCAAGGGGGTGGGGTGTACGAGCAGTACTTC.

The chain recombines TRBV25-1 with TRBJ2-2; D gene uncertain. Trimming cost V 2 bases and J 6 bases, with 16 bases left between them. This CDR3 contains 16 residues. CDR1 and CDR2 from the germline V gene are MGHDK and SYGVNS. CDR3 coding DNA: TGTGCCAGCAGTGAAGCAAGAGGAAATAGGGCCGGGGAGCTGTTTTTT. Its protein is CASSEARGNRAGELFF.

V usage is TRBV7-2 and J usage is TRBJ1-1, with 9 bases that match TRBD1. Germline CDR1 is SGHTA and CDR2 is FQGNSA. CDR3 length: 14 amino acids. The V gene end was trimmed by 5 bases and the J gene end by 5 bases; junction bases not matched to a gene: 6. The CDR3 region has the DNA TGTGCCAGCAGCACACAGGGGGCGGGAACTGAAGCTTTCTTT. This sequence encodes CASSTQGAGTEAFF.

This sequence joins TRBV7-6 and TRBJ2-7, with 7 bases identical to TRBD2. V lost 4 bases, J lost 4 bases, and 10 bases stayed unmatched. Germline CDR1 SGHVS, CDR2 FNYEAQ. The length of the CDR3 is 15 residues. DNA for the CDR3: TGTGCCAGCAGCTCTACCTCGGGGACTACTTACGAGCAGTACTTC. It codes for CASSSTSGTTYEQYF.

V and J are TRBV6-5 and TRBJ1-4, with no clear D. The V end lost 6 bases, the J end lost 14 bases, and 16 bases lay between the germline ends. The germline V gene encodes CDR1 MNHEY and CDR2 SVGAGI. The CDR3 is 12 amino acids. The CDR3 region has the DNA TGTGCCAGCAGCGGTGAAGGCCCGCGGCTGTTTTTT. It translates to CASSGEGPRLFF.

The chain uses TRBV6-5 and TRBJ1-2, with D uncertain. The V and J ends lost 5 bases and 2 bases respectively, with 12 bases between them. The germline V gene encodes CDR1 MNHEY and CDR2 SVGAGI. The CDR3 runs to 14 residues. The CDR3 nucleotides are TGTGCCAGCAGTCCACGCCCACGGAACTATGGCTACACCTTC. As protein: CASSPRPRNYGYTF.

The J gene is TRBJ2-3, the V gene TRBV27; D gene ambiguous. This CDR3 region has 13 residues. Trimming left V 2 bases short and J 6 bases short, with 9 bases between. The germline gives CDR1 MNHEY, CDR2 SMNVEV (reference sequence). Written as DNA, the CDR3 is TGTGCCAGCAGTTTAGAAATGCGGGATACGCAGTATTTT. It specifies CASSLEMRDTQYF.

The DNA for the CDR3 is TGCGCCAGCGGGCCACAGGGGGCTCAGCCCCAGCATTTT. It encodes CASGPQGAQPQHF. The J gene is TRBJ1-5, the V gene TRBV10-2, with 9 bases matching TRBD1. Trimming took 8 bases from V and 6 from J; bases not matched to a gene: 5. The CDR3 has 13 amino acids. CDR1 WSHSY and CDR2 SAAADI come from the germline V gene.

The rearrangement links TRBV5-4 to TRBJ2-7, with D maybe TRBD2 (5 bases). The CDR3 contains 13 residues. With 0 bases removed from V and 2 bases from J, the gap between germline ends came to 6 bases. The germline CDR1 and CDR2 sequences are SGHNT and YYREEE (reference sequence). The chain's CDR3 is CASSLAGTYEQYF. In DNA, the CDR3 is TGTGCCAGCAGCTTGGCCGGGACCTACGAGCAGTACTTC.

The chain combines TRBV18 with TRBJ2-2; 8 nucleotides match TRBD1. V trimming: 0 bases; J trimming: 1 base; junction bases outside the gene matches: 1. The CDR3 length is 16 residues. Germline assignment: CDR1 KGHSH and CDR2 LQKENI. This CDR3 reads CASSPPQGVNTGELFF. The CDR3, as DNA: TGTGCCAGCTCACCACCACAGGGGGTGAACACCGGGGAGCTGTTTTTT.

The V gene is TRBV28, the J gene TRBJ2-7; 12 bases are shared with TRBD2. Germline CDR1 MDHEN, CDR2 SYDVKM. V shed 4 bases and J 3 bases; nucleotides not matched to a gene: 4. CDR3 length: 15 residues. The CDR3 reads CASSSGLAGLYEQYF. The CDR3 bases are TGTGCCAGCAGTTCCGGACTAGCGGGACTCTACGAGCAGTACTTC. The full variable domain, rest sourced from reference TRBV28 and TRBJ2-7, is DVKVTQSSRYLVKRTGEKVFLECVQDMDHENMFWYRQDPGLGLRLIYFSYDVKMKEKGDIPEGYSVSREKKERFSLILESASTNQTSMYLCASSSGLAGLYEQYFGPGTRLTVT.